These 28 T cell receptor beta chains were sequenced from one sample in a study of cytomegalovirus exposure and HLA in healthy donors. Primers included in the PCR were 60 Vbeta and 13 Jbeta primers. Sequencing used immunoSEQ multiplex PCR; TCRdb keeps in-frame clones, though not all of them. The sample includes approximately 180,000 clones, approximately 85% of them seen just once. The sequencing sample was made of PBMCs. The receptors come from a man in his late teens or twenties in good health and CMV-seronegative.

The chain links TRBV25-1 to TRBJ2-5, with TRBD2 identical over 7 bases. This CDR3 has 14 residues. V lost 3 bases, J lost 5 bases, and 6 bases stayed unmatched. Per germline, CDR1 MGHDK and CDR2 SYGVNS. CDR3 in amino acids: CASSESTSRETQYF. The CDR3 nucleotides read TGTGCCAGCAGTGAGTCGACTAGCCGGGAGACCCAGTACTTC.

CDR3 residues: CASSPAPGLQNSYEQYF. The CDR3 DNA reads as TGTGCCAGCTCACCCGCCCCGGGACTCCAAAACTCCTACGAGCAGTACTTC. The chain recombines TRBV18 with TRBJ2-7; maybe TRBD2 (6 bases). Per the germline V gene, CDR1 is KGHSH and CDR2 is LQKENI. Trimming stripped 3 bases from V and 0 bases from J, with 18 bases between. The CDR3 covers 17 residues.

The V gene is TRBV29-1, the J gene TRBJ1-1; maybe TRBD1 (6 bases). The CDR3 consists of 13 residues. Per the germline V gene, CDR1 is SQVTM and CDR2 is ANQGSEA. V gave up 4 bases and J gave up 5 bases, with 14 bases separating them. DNA for the CDR3: TGCAGCGTTGGTCGCGTCCAGGGGACTGAAGCTTTCTTT. Protein sequence: CSVGRVQGTEAFF.

This rearrangement joins TRBV7-9 to TRBJ2-7; D call uncertain. In germline, CDR1 is SEHNR, CDR2 FQNEAQ (reference sequence). V was trimmed by 4 bases and J by 3 bases, leaving 16 bases between them. This CDR3 spans 15 amino acids. CDR3 protein: CASSSEKRNSYEQYF. CDR3 nucleotides: TGTGCCAGCAGCTCCGAAAAAAGAAACAGCTACGAGCAGTACTTC.

This clone was picked up a small number of times. The chain recombines TRBV7-9 with TRBJ1-6; 7 bases are a match to TRBD1. From germline, CDR1 is SEHNR and CDR2 FQNEAQ (reference sequence). Germline trimming cut 5 bases from V and 1 base from J; bases unmatched to any gene: 2. This CDR3 comprises 15 residues. The CDR3 protein is CASSVQGSYNSPLHF. CDR3 DNA sequence: TGTGCCAGCAGCGTACAGGGGTCCTATAATTCACCCCTCCACTTT.

CDR3 sequence (DNA): TGTGCCAGCAGCTTAGTTGTGGTTGGGGGACACAGAACGTCAGATACGCAGTATTTT. Protein: CASSLVVVGGHRTSDTQYF. The gene calls are TRBV11-2 and TRBJ2-3, with TRBD1 as a possible D gene (6 bases). This CDR3 spans 19 amino acids. Deletions cut 1 base from V and 4 bases from J, with 24 bases between. The germline V gene has CDR1 SGHAT and CDR2 FQNNGV.

The chain combines TRBV7-6 with TRBJ2-1, with TRBD2 matching 14 bases. This CDR3 is built from 15 residues. Germline CDR1 SGHVS, CDR2 FNYEAQ. The V gene end was trimmed by 5 bases and the J gene end by 8 bases; junction bases not matched to a gene: 5. CDR3 bases: TGTGCCAGCAGCGAGGGACTAGCGGGAGCGGATGAGCAGTTCTTC. This encodes CASSEGLAGADEQFF. The whole variable domain, remainder taken from reference TRBV7-6 and TRBJ2-1, is GAGVSQSPRYKVTKRGQDVALRCDPISGHVSLYWYRQALGQGPEFLTYFNYEAQQDKSGLPNDRFSAERPEGSISTLTIQRTEQRDSAMYRCASSEGLAGADEQFFGPGTRLTVL.

The V and J genes are TRBV7-2 and TRBJ1-1, with 7 bases fitting TRBD1. In germline, CDR1 is SGHTA, CDR2 FQGNSA. There are 14 residues in the CDR3. V shed 5 bases and J 1 base; nucleotides not matched to a gene: 4. The DNA for the CDR3 is TGTGCCAGCAGCCCTTGGACAGGGAACACTGAAGCTTTCTTT. Translated: CASSPWTGNTEAFF. The variable domain in full, with the rest retrieved from reference TRBV7-2 and TRBJ1-1, is GAGVSQSPSNKVTEKGKDVELRCDPISGHTALYWYRQSLGQGLEFLIYFQGNSAPDKSGLPSDRFSAERTGGSVSTLTIQRTQQEDSAVYLCASSPWTGNTEAFFGQGTRLTVV.

The genes are TRBV5-1 and TRBJ2-1; 14 nucleotides line up with TRBD2. V gave up 2 bases and J gave up 1 base; unmatched junction bases: 8. Germline values: CDR1 SGHRS, CDR2 YFSETQ. CDR3 length equals 19 residues. The CDR3 reads CASSFIGTSGGTSYNEQFF. The CDR3 DNA sequence: TGCGCCAGCAGCTTTATCGGGACTAGCGGGGGAACTTCCTACAATGAGCAGTTCTTC.

V and J are TRBV2 and TRBJ2-1, with a possible D match to TRBD1 (5 bases). Germline CDR1 reads SNHLY; CDR2 reads FYNNEI. CDR3 length: 14 residues. V lost 7 bases and J 0 bases, leaving 10 bases between the germline ends. The CDR3 sequence is CASTDILSYNEQFF. The DNA for the CDR3 is TGTGCCAGCACGGACATACTCTCCTACAATGAGCAGTTCTTC.

The rearrangement links TRBV5-8 to TRBJ1-1, with TRBD1 matching 8 bases. V was clipped by 4 bases and J by 8 bases; unmatched bases: 7. Germline loops: CDR1 SGHTS, CDR2 YDEGEE. The CDR3 consists of 13 residues. CDR3 loop: CASSRQGYREAFF. CDR3 nucleotide sequence: TGTGCCAGCAGCAGACAGGGGTATAGGGAAGCTTTCTTT.

The V and J genes are TRBV5-1 and TRBJ2-7; 14 bases are a match to TRBD2. The V gene end was trimmed by 0 bases and the J gene end by 2 bases; junction bases not matched to a gene: 1. The CDR3 runs 16 residues. Germline assignment: CDR1 SGHRS and CDR2 YFSETQ. The CDR3 DNA follows: TGCGCCAGCAGCTTGGAGGGACTAGCGGGAGCCTACGAGCAGTACTTC. Translation gives CASSLEGLAGAYEQYF.

This clone has more than one count but fewer than ten. The chain uses TRBV2 and TRBJ2-2; 7 bases agree with TRBD2. CDR1 SNHLY and CDR2 FYNNEI come from the germline V gene. V lost 7 bases, J lost 4 bases, and 3 bases stayed unmatched. This CDR3 spans 13 amino acids. CDR3 protein: CASIGRITGELFF. CDR3 nucleotides: TGTGCCAGCATCGGGAGGATCACCGGGGAGCTGTTTTTT.

The chain has TRBV27 and TRBJ1-6, with TRBD1 as a possible D gene (5 bases). The CDR3 consists of 13 residues. CDR1 MNHEY and CDR2 SMNVEV come from the germline V gene (reference sequence). V shed 3 bases and J shed 12 bases, with 12 bases lying between them. The CDR3 loop is CASSFHLRGPLHF. The CDR3 DNA sequence: TGTGCCAGCAGTTTCCACCTAAGGGGACCCCTCCACTTT.

This clone came up once. The chain uses TRBV11-3 and TRBJ2-5; D is unclear. Trimming removed 1 base from V and 4 bases from J, with 7 bases in between. CDR1 is SGHNT and CDR2 is YENEEA in the germline V gene. This CDR3 has 13 residues. The CDR3 DNA is TGTGCCAGCAGCTTAGGCGAAGCAGAGACCCAGTACTTC. Amino acid sequence: CASSLGEAETQYF.

J is TRBJ2-1 and V is TRBV5-6; 7 nucleotides match TRBD2. The germline V gene encodes CDR1 SGHDT and CDR2 YYEEEE. This CDR3 comprises 15 residues. V was pared by 5 bases and J by 3 bases, with 8 bases of the junction left unmatched. CDR3 loop: CASRFRDYLYNEQFF. CDR3 bases: TGTGCCAGCAGGTTCCGGGACTACCTCTACAATGAGCAGTTCTTC.

The CDR3 nucleotides are TGTGCCAGCTCACCACTCCCTGATCAGCCCCAGCATTTT. Its translation is CASSPLPDQPQHF. V usage is TRBV18 and J usage is TRBJ1-5; D call uncertain. V was trimmed by 1 base and J by 5 bases, leaving 6 bases between them. Per the germline V gene, CDR1 is KGHSH and CDR2 is LQKENI. The CDR3 extends over 13 amino acids.

The genes are TRBV7-9 and TRBJ2-1; TRBD2 aligns across 9 bases. The V and J ends lost 1 base and 7 bases, in that order; junction bases with no gene match: 5. This CDR3 spans 15 amino acids. The germline gives CDR1 SEHNR, CDR2 FQNEAQ (reference sequence). CDR3 sequence reads: CASSLGGLAGNEQFF. CDR3 DNA sequence: TGTGCCAGCAGCTTAGGGGGACTAGCCGGGAATGAGCAGTTCTTC.

The genes are TRBV29-1 and TRBJ1-3, with no clear D. The CDR3 contains 13 residues. V was shortened by 4 bases and J by 0 bases, with 7 bases between the two germline ends. Germline V gene sequence: CDR1 SQVTM, CDR2 ANQGSEA. The CDR3: CSVGLDSGNTIYF. CDR3 DNA: TGCAGCGTTGGCTTAGACTCTGGAAACACCATATATTTT. Complete variable domain (other parts from reference TRBV29-1 and TRBJ1-3): SAVISQKPSRDICQRGTSLTIQCQVDSQVTMMFWYRQQPGQSLTLIATANQGSEATYESGFVIDKFPISRPNLTFSTLTVSNMSPEDSSIYLCSVGLDSGNTIYFGEGSWLTVV.

This clone was counted a few times. Written as DNA, the CDR3 is TGTGCCAGCAGCTTCACGGGAACGGATAATTCACCCCTCCACTTT. This translates into CASSFTGTDNSPLHF. The rearrangement uses TRBV11-2 and TRBJ1-6; no clear D gene. V was trimmed by 3 bases and J by 5 bases, leaving 11 bases between them. Germline assignment: CDR1 SGHAT and CDR2 FQNNGV. This CDR3 is 15 amino acids long.

The chain is built from TRBV5-1 and TRBJ1-5; 10 bases fit TRBD1. This CDR3 is built from 18 residues. V lost 4 bases and J lost 3; bases outside the gene matches: 13. From germline, CDR1 is SGHRS and CDR2 YFSETQ. The CDR3 DNA is TGCGCCAGCAGCGCCACCGGGACAGGGGTCGTTATCAATCAGCCCCAGCATTTT. Translation: CASSATGTGVVINQPQHF.

The chain couples TRBV7-2 to TRBJ1-5; 7 bases align to TRBD1. Trimming at V came to 5 bases and at J to 2 bases, leaving 6 bases not matched to a gene. CDR3 length: 15 residues. Germline values: CDR1 SGHTA, CDR2 FQGNSA. The CDR3 loop reads CASSEQGKGNQPQHF. DNA of the CDR3: TGTGCCAGCAGCGAACAGGGGAAAGGCAATCAGCCCCAGCATTTT. The whole variable domain, filled in from reference TRBV7-2 and TRBJ1-5, reads GAGVSQSPSNKVTEKGKDVELRCDPISGHTALYWYRQSLGQGLEFLIYFQGNSAPDKSGLPSDRFSAERTGGSVSTLTIQRTQQEDSAVYLCASSEQGKGNQPQHFGDGTRLSIL.

V gene TRBV19 combines with J gene TRBJ2-2; possible D gene TRBD1, 5 bases. This CDR3 has 14 amino acids. Per germline, CDR1 LNHDA and CDR2 SQIVND (reference sequence). V was cut by 2 bases and J by 11 bases, with 15 bases left in between. In DNA, the CDR3 is TGTGCCAGTAGTATACCCTCAGTGGGGCTAGAGCTGTTTTTT. Translating gives CASSIPSVGLELFF.

This clone appeared once. The genes are TRBV6-6 and TRBJ2-3, with a possible D match to TRBD2 (6 bases). The germline V gene has CDR1 MNHNY and CDR2 SVGAGI (reference sequence). The CDR3 totals 14 residues. Trimming stripped 2 bases from V and 4 bases from J, with 10 bases between. As DNA, the CDR3 is TGTGCCAGCAGTTACGAGGGAGGCCCAGATACGCAGTATTTT. This codes for CASSYEGGPDTQYF.

V is TRBV6-5 and J is TRBJ2-7, with D tentatively TRBD1 (6 bases). The CDR3 is made up of 14 amino acids. The V gene lost 6 bases and the J gene lost 6 bases, with 18 bases spanning the gap. Germline V gives CDR1 MNHEY, CDR2 SVGAGI. CDR3 DNA sequence: TGTGCCAGCAGCCCGATAGGGGGTCCCCTCGAGCAGTACTTC. It codes for CASSPIGGPLEQYF.

The rearrangement uses TRBV28 and TRBJ2-7, with 10 bases identical to TRBD2. From germline, CDR1 is MDHEN and CDR2 SYDVKM. The ends lost 7 bases at V and 7 bases at J; junction bases unmatched: 10. The CDR3 covers 14 residues. The CDR3 DNA sequence: TGTGCCAGCAAAATAGGACTAGCGGTAGGGGAGCAGTACTTC. This translates into CASKIGLAVGEQYF.

This clone is a singleton in its sample. The rearrangement joins TRBV27 to TRBJ2-7, with a possible D match to TRBD2 (6 bases). The CDR3 spans 14 residues. CDR1 is MNHEY, CDR2 SMNVEV, per germline (reference sequence). Trimming cost V 2 bases and J 3 bases, with 11 bases left between them. As DNA, the CDR3 is TGTGCCAGCAGTTTAGGGGAGGCGTACTACGAGCAGTACTTC. Its protein is CASSLGEAYYEQYF.

The chain carries TRBV2 and TRBJ2-2; TRBD2 matches 10 bases. There are 16 residues in the CDR3. V was clipped by 8 bases and J by 4 bases; unmatched bases: 10. Per germline, CDR1 SNHLY and CDR2 FYNNEI. DNA of the CDR3: TGTGCCAGCGGAAATAGCGGGGGGACGGTCACCGGGGAGCTGTTTTTT. As protein: CASGNSGGTVTGELFF.